These 20 T cell receptor beta chains came from one sample sequenced in a study of glioma-infiltrating T cells after dendritic cell vaccination. Repertoires were generated with immunoSEQ multiplex PCR, while TCRdb's copy carries only in-frame clones and drops some. This sample has about 90,000 clones; around 83% occur once, and the top ten carry less than 7%. Specified time point: after dendritic cell vaccination, including at tumor progression/relapse. Here the sequenced sample was blood, taken after dendritic cell vaccination. These TCRs come from a human donor with glioblastoma.

The chain combines TRBV6-1 with TRBJ1-5; possible D gene TRBD1, 5 bases. This CDR3 contains 14 residues. Trimming removed 5 bases from V and 7 bases from J, with 15 bases in between. The germline CDR1 and CDR2 sequences are MNHNS and SASEGT. The DNA of the CDR3 is TGTGCCAGCAGTACGAGGGTGGAGGGGCAGCCCCAGCATTTT. Translating it yields CASSTRVEGQPQHF.

The chain recombines TRBV25-1 with TRBJ2-7; D is possibly TRBD1 (7 bases). The CDR3 sequence is 16 residues long. Germline lookup yields CDR1 MGHDK and CDR2 SYGVNS. Trimming removed 3 bases at V and 0 bases at J, with 15 bases between. The CDR3: CASSDLGGTASYEQYF. CDR3 DNA: TGTGCCAGCAGTGACCTGGGCGGGACAGCCTCCTACGAGCAGTACTTC.

Only one count was recorded for this clone. J is TRBJ2-7 and V is TRBV2; TRBD2 might be the D (6 bases). This CDR3 is built from 14 residues. The germline V and J ends were trimmed by 6 bases and 1 base, with 13 bases remaining between them. Germline V gene sequence: CDR1 SNHLY, CDR2 FYNNEI. The CDR3 DNA is TGTGCCAGCAGGGGGGACTCAAATTCCTACGAGCAGTACTTC. Its protein is CASRGDSNSYEQYF.

The chain recombines TRBV2 with TRBJ1-6; tentatively, D is TRBD1 (6 bases). This CDR3 contains 17 residues. Trimming removed 3 bases from V and 8 bases from J, with 20 bases in between. Germline V gene lookup returns CDR1 SNHLY and CDR2 FYNNEI. In DNA, the CDR3 is TGTGCCAGCAGTGACAGGGGAGCGGCCCAGGCAGATTCACCCCTCCACTTT. This translates into CASSDRGAAQADSPLHF. Full variable domain (remainder filled in from reference TRBV2 and TRBJ1-6): EPEVTQTPSHQVTQMGQEVILRCVPISNHLYFYWYRQILGQKVEFLVSFYNNEISEKSEIFDDQFSVERPDGSNFTLKIRSTKLEDSAMYFCASSDRGAAQADSPLHFGNGTRLTVT.

The chain combines TRBV19 with TRBJ2-3; TRBD1 aligns across 7 bases. Germline trimming cut 5 bases from V and 1 base from J; bases unmatched to any gene: 6. Germline-derived CDR1 and CDR2 are LNHDA and SQIVND (reference sequence). The CDR3 extends over 15 amino acids. CDR3 sequence (DNA): TGTGCCAGTAGTCCCAGACAGGGTCGCACAGATACGCAGTATTTT. Protein product: CASSPRQGRTDTQYF.

The chain joins TRBV4-3 to TRBJ2-5, with a possible D match to TRBD1 (5 bases). Trimming left V 3 bases short and J 4 bases short, with 18 bases between. The CDR3 loop spans 16 amino acids. Per germline, CDR1 LGHNA and CDR2 YSLEER. The CDR3 DNA sequence: TGCGCCAGCAGCCAGGGGCCCTCCCCTCTTGGAGAGACCCAGTACTTC. Protein sequence: CASSQGPSPLGETQYF.

The chain recombines TRBV7-3 with TRBJ2-2; the match to TRBD2 covers 8 bases. The CDR3 is 16 amino acids. The germline V gene encodes CDR1 SGHTA and CDR2 FQGTGA. J was trimmed by 1 base and V by 0 bases; bases with no gene match: 1. The CDR3 here is CASSLTGLVNTGELFF. As DNA, the CDR3 is TGTGCCAGCAGCTTAACGGGACTAGTGAACACCGGGGAGCTGTTTTTT.

V gene TRBV2 combines with J gene TRBJ1-6; perhaps TRBD1 as D (6 bases). Trimming took 7 bases from V and 1 from J, leaving 14 bases between them. Germline V CDR1 and CDR2: SNHLY, FYNNEI. The CDR3 sequence is 16 residues long. CDR3 region: CASTEGGESYNSPLHF. DNA for the CDR3: TGTGCCAGCACCGAAGGGGGGGAGTCCTATAATTCACCCCTCCACTTT.

This clone was counted a single time. The rearrangement joins TRBV7-8 to TRBJ1-1; D is uncertain. The CDR3 covers 13 residues. The germline V gene has CDR1 SGHVS and CDR2 FQNEAQ. The germline V and J ends were trimmed by 5 bases and 0 bases, with 7 bases remaining between them. CDR3 sequence (DNA): TGTGCCAGCAGCAGAGAGCTGAACACTGAAGCTTTCTTT. Translating it yields CASSRELNTEAFF.

This rearrangement joins TRBV5-4 to TRBJ1-1; D remains unclear. Deletions cut 0 bases from V and 1 base from J, with 10 bases between. From germline, CDR1 is SGHNT and CDR2 YYREEE (reference sequence). The CDR3 is 15 amino acids. The CDR3: CASSLGGKKNTEAFF. The CDR3 DNA reads as TGTGCCAGCAGCTTGGGAGGTAAGAAGAACACTGAAGCTTTCTTT.

The chain recombines TRBV6-1 with TRBJ1-2; 11 nucleotides line up with TRBD1. The CDR3 length is 15 residues. CDR1 MNHNS and CDR2 SASEGT come from the germline V gene. The V segment lost 6 bases and the J segment 2 bases; nucleotides outside the gene matches: 5. The CDR3 region has the DNA TGTGCCAGCAGGGACAGGGGGCAACTGAACTATGGCTACACCTTC. Translated: CASRDRGQLNYGYTF.

V usage is TRBV25-1 and J usage is TRBJ1-1; D gene uncertain. The V end lost 3 bases, the J end lost 1 base, and 9 bases lay between the germline ends. Germline V CDR1 and CDR2: MGHDK, SYGVNS. CDR3 length: 14 residues. The CDR3 sequence is CASSEAGSNTEAFF. The CDR3 DNA reads TGTGCCAGCAGTGAGGCAGGCTCGAACACTGAAGCTTTCTTT. Supplemented by reference TRBV25-1 and TRBJ1-1, the full variable domain reads EADIYQTPRYLVIGTGKKITLECSQTMGHDKMYWYQQDPGMELHLIHYSYGVNSTEKGDLSSESTVSRIRTEHFPLTLESARPSHTSQYLCASSEAGSNTEAFFGQGTRLTVV.

This chain connects TRBV19 to TRBJ1-4, with 8 positions matching TRBD1. Germline assignment: CDR1 LNHDA and CDR2 SQIVND (reference sequence). This CDR3 has 15 residues. J gave up 7 bases and V 5 bases, and 9 bases lay outside the gene matches. The CDR3 coding sequence is TGTGCCAGTAGTTTCCGACAGGGGAGTATTGAAAAACTGTTTTTT. Protein sequence: CASSFRQGSIEKLFF.

This clone turned up a few times. As DNA, the CDR3 is TGTGCCAGCAGCTTGGAGGGACAGGGTAAAAAACTGTTTTTT. It is translated as CASSLEGQGKKLFF. This chain joins TRBV5-4 and TRBJ1-4; 9 nucleotides match TRBD1. Germline V gene lookup returns CDR1 SGHNT and CDR2 YYREEE (reference sequence). Germline trimming cut 0 bases from V and 9 bases from J; bases unmatched to any gene: 3. CDR3 length: 14 residues.

The chain couples TRBV5-6 to TRBJ1-5, with D unclear. This CDR3 spans 17 amino acids. Between the trimmed V and J ends, which lost 3 bases and 4 bases, there was a span of 20 bases. The V gene's germline CDR1 is SGHDT and CDR2 YYEEEE. The CDR3 bases are TGTGCCAGCAGCTCCTCCGACCCAAAACCGGGGAATCAGCCCCAGCATTTT. This translates into CASSSSDPKPGNQPQHF.

V usage is TRBV4-2 and J usage is TRBJ2-2, with D maybe TRBD2 (5 bases). The CDR3 is 14 residues long. V dropped 3 bases and J dropped 4 bases, with 9 bases sitting between them. In germline, CDR1 is LGHNA, CDR2 YNFKEQ. DNA for the CDR3: TGTGCCAGCAGCCAGGACTTTTCCACCGGGGAGCTGTTTTTT. This encodes CASSQDFSTGELFF.

The CDR3 loop is CASSLAETGVGTEAFF. The CDR3 DNA reads as TGCGCCAGCAGCTTGGCCGAAACAGGGGTAGGCACTGAAGCTTTCTTT. This rearrangement joins TRBV5-1 to TRBJ1-1; TRBD1 agrees at 7 bases. CDR1 and CDR2 from the germline V gene are SGHRS and YFSETQ. Unmatched junction bases numbered 9, after V lost 0 bases and J lost 4 bases. This CDR3 spans 16 amino acids.

The chain employs TRBV5-1 and TRBJ2-5, with D perhaps matching TRBD1 (7 bases). This CDR3 is built from 15 residues. Germline V gene sequence: CDR1 SGHRS, CDR2 YFSETQ. Trimming took off 5 bases at V and 5 bases at J, with 19 bases between the two ends. The CDR3: CASRQGQLGRETQYF. CDR3 coding DNA: TGCGCCAGCAGGCAGGGACAGCTGGGGAGGGAGACCCAGTACTTC.

The chain recombines TRBV6-6 with TRBJ2-7; 8 nucleotides align to TRBD1. From germline, CDR1 is MNHNY and CDR2 SVGAGI (reference sequence). The J segment lost 4 bases and the V segment lost 0 bases, leaving 5 bases of the junction unmatched. The CDR3 loop spans 15 amino acids. The CDR3 loop reads CASSYSTDRAYEQYF. CDR3 in DNA: TGTGCCAGCAGTTACTCAACGGACAGGGCGTACGAGCAGTACTTC.

V is TRBV7-2 and J is TRBJ2-3; D is possibly TRBD1 (5 bases). V was cut by 1 base and J by 3 bases, with 11 bases left in between. CDR1 is SGHTA and CDR2 is FQGNSA in the germline V gene. This CDR3 is 15 amino acids long. The CDR3 DNA is TGTGCCAGCAGCTTAGGGGGCCGTCCAACAGATACGCAGTATTTT. Translating gives CASSLGGRPTDTQYF.